These 19 T cell receptor beta chains originate from one sample sequenced in a study of tissue T cells after allogeneic stem cell transplantation. Assay: immunoSEQ multiplex PCR; the TCRdb copy retains only in-frame clones and omits some. The table shows about 7,500 clones, with around half occurring only once. Time point given: mouse harvest day 7 after allogeneic transplant. Mouse grafts combined 10^7 T-cell-depleted bone marrow cells with 10^6 splenic CD5+ T cells. Sequencing was carried out using gut tissue. The receptors derive from a female BALB/c mouse given C57BL/6 T cells with graft-versus-host disease after an allogeneic hematopoietic cell transplant.

Comment on this clone: Gene names refer to mouse genes. The sequence runs out 1 residue before the end of the CDR3; the remainder is reconstructed from the germline J gene. The chain carries TRBV13-2 and TRBJ2-1; 8 bases are shared with TRBD1. The CDR3 has 13 residues. Trimming removed 0 bases from V and 7 bases from J; junction bases left unmatched: 0. In germline, CDR1 is NNHNN, CDR2 SYGAGS (reference sequence). The CDR3 here is CASGDAGGAEQFF. CDR3 DNA (partial): TGTGCCAGCGGTGATGCAGGGGGCGCTGAGCAGTTC.

This clone has more than one count but fewer than ten. Mouse gene names apply. The read is 1 residue too short to cover the CDR3 end, so that end is filled in from the germline J gene. V is TRBV14 and J is TRBJ1-4, with D hard to call. The germline gives CDR1 SGHDT, CDR2 FRDEAV. The CDR3 contains 14 residues. V lost 1 base to trimming and J lost 3 bases, with 7 bases between them. The covered CDR3 bases are TGTGCCAGCAGTTTCCCAAATACCAACGAAAGATTATTT. It is translated as CASSFPNTNERLF. The CDR3 in its entirety is CASSFPNTNERLFF.

Concerning this clone: Mouse gene names and germline throughout. Read coverage stops 1 residue before the CDR3 terminus; the germline J gene supplies the remainder. The rearrangement uses TRBV20 and TRBJ1-1; the D gene is possibly TRBD1 (5 bases). From germline, CDR1 is GFQATS and CDR2 STVNSAI. The CDR3 covers 13 residues. V was trimmed by 2 bases and J by 0 bases, leaving 7 bases between them. The part of the CDR3 DNA that was read is TGTGGTGCTAGGAGGACATCAAACACAGAAGTCTTC. It yields the protein CGARRTSNTEVF. The whole CDR3 sequence reads CGARRTSNTEVFF.

With respect to this clone: Mouse gene names and germline throughout. The read terminates 1 residue before the CDR3 end, so the remaining end is supplied by the germline J gene. V and J are TRBV26 and TRBJ2-5, with TRBD2 matching 9 bases. The ends lost 3 bases at V and 6 bases at J; junction bases unmatched: 1. CDR1 and CDR2 from the germline V gene are KGHPV and FQNQEV (reference sequence). The CDR3 consists of 13 residues. The covered CDR3 bases are TGTGCCAGCAGTCTTGACTGGGGGGACACCCAGTAC. Its translation: CASSLDWGDTQY. The full CDR3 protein is CASSLDWGDTQYF.

In regard to this clone: Genes and germline come from the mouse. Read sequence stops 1 residue before the CDR3 end, and the germline J gene provides the missing end. The chain carries TRBV3 and TRBJ2-7; 8 bases fit TRBD1. There are 13 residues in the CDR3. V shed 4 bases and J 3 bases; nucleotides not matched to a gene: 2. Germline V gives CDR1 SNHLY, CDR2 FYNGKV (reference sequence). The CDR3: CASSSGTGYEQYF. Incomplete CDR3 DNA: TGTGCCAGCAGCTCCGGGACAGGCTATGAACAGTAC.

This clone was found a few times. Germline and genes: mouse. The CDR3 is cut off 1 residue early in the read; its end comes from the germline J gene. The chain employs TRBV26 and TRBJ1-3, with TRBD1 as a possible D gene (6 bases). The CDR3 contains 16 residues. The V and J ends lost 1 base and 0 bases respectively, with 10 bases between them. Germline V gene data show CDR1 as KGHPV and CDR2 as FQNQEV (reference sequence). CDR3 residues: CASSLFGTSSGNTLYF. The DNA read from the CDR3 is TGTGCCAGCAGTCTGTTCGGGACATCTTCTGGAAATACGCTCTAT.

About this clone itself: Gene names are the mouse ones. With the read ending 1 residue before the CDR3 end, the germline J gene is used to fill in that end. The chain recombines TRBV26 with TRBJ2-5, with 8 nucleotides matching TRBD1. The CDR3 consists of 14 residues. Germline trimming cut 2 bases from V and 4 bases from J; bases unmatched to any gene: 2. Germline V gene data show CDR1 as KGHPV and CDR2 as FQNQEV (reference sequence). CDR3 bases read: TGTGCCAGCAGTCTGGGGACAGGAAAAGACACCCAGTAC. Its translation is CASSLGTGKDTQY. The entire CDR3 protein is CASSLGTGKDTQYF.

As concerns this clone: Genes here carry mouse names. The part of the CDR3 DNA that was read is TGTGCAAGCAGCTTAAGTCAAAACACCTTGTAC. It encodes CASSLSQNTLY. In full, the CDR3 is CASSLSQNTLYF. The rearrangement uses TRBV16 and TRBJ2-4, with D uncertain. Sequencing ends 1 residue short of the CDR3 end; the germline J gene provides the rest. The CDR3 loop spans 12 amino acids. Germline CDR1 is SGHSA and CDR2 is FRNQAP. Between the trimmed V and J ends, which lost 2 bases and 0 bases, there was a span of 0 bases.

Concerning this clone itself: Gene labels here are mouse ones. The read ends 1 residue before the CDR3 terminus; that terminus is restored from the germline J gene. The V gene is TRBV26, the J gene TRBJ1-2; D is unresolved. Germline V lookup: CDR1 KGHPV, CDR2 FQNQEV (reference sequence). The CDR3 contains 13 residues. V was shortened by 0 bases and J by 3 bases, with 5 bases between the two germline ends. CDR3 protein: CASSLSGYSDYTF. The CDR3 bases that were read are TGTGCCAGCAGTCTGTCGGGCTACTCCGACTACACC.

Points on this clone: Mouse gene names and germline throughout. The read ends 1 residue early relative to the CDR3; the germline J gene fills the gap. The chain couples TRBV26 to TRBJ2-7; 8 bases align to TRBD2. The CDR3 consists of 13 residues. CDR1 and CDR2 (germline): KGHPV, FQNQEV (reference sequence). Losses at the gene ends were 4 bases for V and 3 bases for J; bases not matched to a gene: 2. This chain's CDR3 is CASSPTGVYEQYF. The sequenced part of the CDR3 DNA is TGTGCCAGCAGTCCGACTGGGGTCTATGAACAGTAC.

Details on this clone: These gene names are mouse names. From the germline J gene comes the end of the CDR3, since the read stops 1 residue before it. The chain carries TRBV12-1 and TRBJ2-5; 10 nucleotides match TRBD2. The CDR3 is made up of 14 amino acids. Germline-derived CDR1 and CDR2 are SGHSN and HYEKVE. V was clipped by 5 bases and J by 2 bases; unmatched bases: 3. The CDR3 spells CASLAGGAQDTQYF. The CDR3 bases that were read are TGTGCCAGCTTGGCTGGGGGGGCCCAAGACACCCAGTAC.

A note on this clone: Gene names are mouse gene names. The read terminates 1 residue ahead of where the CDR3 ends, so the germline J gene completes it. V usage is TRBV19 and J usage is TRBJ1-3; D is unclear. In germline, CDR1 is FNHDT, CDR2 SITEND (reference sequence). The V and J ends lost 2 bases and 1 base respectively, with 7 bases between them. CDR3 length: 14 residues. Here the CDR3 reads CASSISISGNTLYF. CDR3 bases read: TGTGCCAGCAGTATTTCCATCTCTGGAAATACGCTCTAT.

This clone ranks as medium-sized. The gene names here belong to mouse. Read sequence stops 1 residue before the CDR3 end, and the germline J gene provides the missing end. V gene TRBV3 combines with J gene TRBJ2-1; D not resolved. The germline V and J ends were trimmed by 1 base and 7 bases, with 8 bases remaining between them. Germline V gives CDR1 SNHLY, CDR2 FYNGKV (reference sequence). The CDR3 totals 13 residues. CDR3 region: CASSLDSGAEQFF. The CDR3 bases that were read are TGTGCCAGCAGCTTAGACTCGGGGGCTGAGCAGTTC.

In regard to this clone: Gene labels here are mouse ones. CDR3: CASSLVGEQYF. The DNA read from the CDR3 is TGTGCCAGCAGCTTAGTGGGTGAACAGTAC. The chain has TRBV3 and TRBJ2-7, with D unresolved. The read ends 1 residue shy of where the CDR3 ends; the end is completed using the germline J gene. The germline CDR1 and CDR2 sequences are SNHLY and FYNGKV (reference sequence). V lost 1 base and J lost 6, with 4 bases in between. The CDR3 totals 11 residues.

As concerns this clone: Gene and germline names: mouse. The sequence runs out 1 residue before the end of the CDR3; the remainder is reconstructed from the germline J gene. V gene TRBV19 combines with J gene TRBJ1-6; TRBD1 might be the D (6 bases). TRBJ1-6 is treated as an ORF (open reading frame) with a function not yet certain. The V end was cut by 7 bases, the J end by 3 bases, with 8 bases between. This CDR3 contains 13 residues. CDR1 and CDR2 (germline): FNHDT, SITEND (reference sequence). This CDR3 reads CASQDSYNSPLYF. Partial CDR3 DNA: TGTGCCAGCCAGGACAGCTATAATTCGCCCCTCTAC.

A remark on this clone: Gene names are the mouse ones. The read halts 1 residue ahead of the CDR3 end, with the missing end drawn from the germline J gene. The J gene is TRBJ1-5, the V gene TRBV5; possible D gene TRBD1, 6 bases. Trimming removed 2 bases from V and 3 bases from J, with 8 bases in between. Per germline, CDR1 LGHNA and CDR2 YNLKQL (reference sequence). The CDR3 consists of 14 residues. CDR3 DNA (partial): TGTGCCAGCAGCCAACAGGGGAGCAACCAGGCTCCGCTT. Translating it yields CASSQQGSNQAPL. The CDR3 in its entirety is CASSQQGSNQAPLF.

Concerning this clone itself: Here the gene names and germline are mouse. From the germline J gene comes the end of the CDR3, since the read stops 1 residue before it. The chain employs TRBV3 and TRBJ2-3; TRBD2 matches 8 bases. The germline V gene encodes CDR1 SNHLY and CDR2 FYNGKV (reference sequence). With 5 bases clipped from V and 4 bases from J, the junction kept 5 bases outside the gene matches. The CDR3 has 14 amino acids. This CDR3 is CASSPRLGPETLYF. CDR3 DNA, as far as it was read: TGTGCCAGCAGCCCCCGACTGGGGCCAGAAACGCTGTAT.

By proportion, this clone is medium-sized (0.01 to 0.1%). The genes are named according to mouse. The read finishes 1 residue shy of the CDR3 end, and the germline J gene is used to complete it. This chain links TRBV1 with TRBJ2-7; 10 bases map to TRBD2. The CDR3 consists of 16 residues. Trimming cost V 3 bases and J 1 base; bases outside gene matches: 6. Germline V gene data show CDR1 as NSQYPW and CDR2 as LRSPGD (reference sequence). CDR3 amino acids: CTCSAPTGGLSYEQYF. The sequenced CDR3 bases are TGCACCTGCAGTGCCCCGACTGGGGGGCTATCCTATGAACAGTAC.

In this sample, this clone turned up a few times. Genes here carry mouse names. CDR3 in amino acids: CASSLARVNTEVFF. The covered CDR3 bases are TGTGCCAGCTCTCTCGCCAGGGTGAACACAGAAGTCTTC. The chain combines TRBV12-1 with TRBJ1-1; tentatively, D is TRBD1 (5 bases). The sequence runs out 1 residue before the end of the CDR3; the remainder is reconstructed from the germline J gene. The CDR3 runs 14 residues. Germline CDR1 reads SGHSN; CDR2 reads HYEKVE. Trimming left V 0 bases short and J 1 base short, with 8 bases between.